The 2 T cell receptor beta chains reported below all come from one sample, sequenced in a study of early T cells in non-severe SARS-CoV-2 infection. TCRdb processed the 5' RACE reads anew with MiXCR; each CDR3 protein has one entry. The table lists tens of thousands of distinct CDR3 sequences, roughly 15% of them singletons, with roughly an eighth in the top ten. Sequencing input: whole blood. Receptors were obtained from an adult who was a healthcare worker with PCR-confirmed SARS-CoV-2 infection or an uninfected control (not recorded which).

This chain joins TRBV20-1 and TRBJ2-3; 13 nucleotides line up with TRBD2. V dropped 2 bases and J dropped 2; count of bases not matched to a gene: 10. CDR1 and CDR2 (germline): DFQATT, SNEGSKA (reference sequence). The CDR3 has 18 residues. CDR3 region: CSARRARLAGGNTDTQYF. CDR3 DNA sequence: TGCAGTGCTAGAAGGGCCAGACTAGCGGGGGGCAACACAGATACGCAGTATTTT.

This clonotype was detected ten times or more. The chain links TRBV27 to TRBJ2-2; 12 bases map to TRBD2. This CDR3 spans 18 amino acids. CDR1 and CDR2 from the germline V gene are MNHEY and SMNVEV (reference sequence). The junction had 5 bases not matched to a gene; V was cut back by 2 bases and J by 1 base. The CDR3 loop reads CASSLTQLAGGNTGELFF. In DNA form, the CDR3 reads TGTGCCAGCAGTTTAACCCAACTAGCGGGGGGGAACACCGGGGAGCTGTTTTTT.